The 17 T cell receptor beta chains presented below share a single source sample, sequenced in a study of blood T cell repertoires in COVID-19. Method: immunoSEQ multiplex PCR; TCRdb's copy keeps in-frame clones and lacks some. The table records 270,000 or so clones, around nine tenths of them present only once. Sequences were obtained from peripheral blood. Source of these receptors: a man aged 40-50 years with acute or convalescent COVID-19.

The chain employs TRBV19 and TRBJ2-1; 14 positions agree with TRBD2. The CDR3 totals 16 residues. J gave up 7 bases and V 4 bases, and 6 bases lay outside the gene matches. The germline gives CDR1 LNHDA, CDR2 SQIVND (reference sequence). In DNA form, the CDR3 reads TGTGCCAGTAGTAAATATGGGACTAGCGGGGGTAATGAGCAGTTCTTC. Amino acids: CASSKYGTSGGNEQFF.

This clone turned up a few times. The CDR3 nucleotides read TGTGCCAGCAGCCACACGCCGGGACAGGGGCCGGACTCCTACGAGCAGTACTTC. Amino acids: CASSHTPGQGPDSYEQYF. This chain joins TRBV14 and TRBJ2-7, with TRBD1 identical over 10 bases. This CDR3 is built from 18 residues. Per germline, CDR1 SGHDN and CDR2 FVKESK. The ends lost 3 bases at V and 0 bases at J; junction bases unmatched: 11.

This clone was observed a handful of times. The rearrangement uses TRBV29-1 and TRBJ1-2, with TRBD1 matching 10 bases. The CDR3 consists of 15 residues. V was pared by 4 bases and J by 5 bases, with 10 bases of the junction left unmatched. Germline assignment: CDR1 SQVTM and CDR2 ANQGSEA. The CDR3 is CSVGGTGDLGYGYTF. The CDR3 region has the DNA TGCAGCGTTGGGGGGACAGGGGACCTGGGGTATGGCTACACCTTC.

This sequence joins TRBV15 and TRBJ1-4, with 7 bases fitting TRBD1. The V and J ends lost 0 bases and 8 bases, in that order; junction bases with no gene match: 6. The CDR3 is 15 residues long. CDR1 and CDR2 (germline): LNHNV, YYDKDF (reference sequence). The CDR3 reads CATSREGGSMEKLFF. CDR3 bases: TGTGCCACCAGCAGAGAAGGGGGCTCAATGGAAAAACTGTTTTTT.

V and J are TRBV15 and TRBJ2-7; D might be TRBD1 (6 bases). The CDR3 length is 15 residues. V was clipped by 1 base and J by 1 base, with 11 bases between them. Germline CDR1 reads LNHNV; CDR2 reads YYDKDF (reference sequence). The CDR3 loop is CATSRGQATSYEQYF. The CDR3 nucleotides read TGTGCCACCAGCAGAGGACAGGCCACTTCCTACGAGCAGTACTTC.

A single count supports this clone. The chain combines TRBV19 with TRBJ2-1; 7 nucleotides line up with TRBD2. The CDR3 sequence is 13 residues long. V dropped 7 bases and J dropped 6; count of bases not matched to a gene: 6. Germline-derived CDR1 and CDR2 are LNHDA and SQIVND (reference sequence). This chain's CDR3 is CASNLGGFNEQFF. Here the CDR3 DNA reads TGTGCCAGTAATTTGGGGGGGTTCAATGAGCAGTTCTTC.

A single count supports this clone. The rearrangement joins TRBV5-1 to TRBJ2-1; TRBD2 might be the D (5 bases). The germline V gene encodes CDR1 SGHRS and CDR2 YFSETQ. The CDR3 sequence is 14 residues long. With 7 bases removed from V and 7 bases from J, the gap between germline ends came to 18 bases. The CDR3 here is CASGSGIPTNEQFF. Written as DNA, the CDR3 is TGCGCCAGCGGGAGCGGTATCCCGACAAATGAGCAGTTCTTC.

CDR3 in DNA: TGTGCCAGCAGTTCCACCTCCCTCGGGTTGGGCACTGAAGCTTTCTTT. Translation gives CASSSTSLGLGTEAFF. V usage is TRBV6-5 and J usage is TRBJ1-1; no clear D. This CDR3 is 16 amino acids long. Looked up from germline, CDR1 is MNHEY and CDR2 is SVGAGI. V lost 4 bases and J 4 bases, leaving 19 bases between the germline ends.

The V call is TRBV7-9, the J call TRBJ1-3; 7 bases line up with TRBD1. Germline V lookup: CDR1 SEHNR, CDR2 FQNEAQ (reference sequence). The CDR3 consists of 14 residues. The J segment lost 2 bases and the V segment lost 3 bases, leaving 1 base of the junction unmatched. CDR3 sequence: CASSLDRTGNTIYF. CDR3 bases: TGTGCCAGCAGCTTGGACAGGACTGGAAACACCATATATTTT.

The table lists this clone with a count of one. The chain has TRBV5-4 and TRBJ1-6; tentative D call: TRBD1 (5 bases). Germline V gene lookup returns CDR1 SGHNT and CDR2 YYREEE (reference sequence). The V end lost 4 bases, the J end lost 8 bases, and 16 bases lay between the germline ends. This CDR3 contains 15 residues. The CDR3 sequence: CASSPALGGYSPLHF. The CDR3 nucleotides read TGTGCCAGCAGCCCCGCTCTGGGGGGGTATTCACCCCTCCACTTT.

The gene calls are TRBV5-1 and TRBJ2-5; 9 bases agree with TRBD1. Germline assignment: CDR1 SGHRS and CDR2 YFSETQ. With 4 bases clipped from V and 5 bases from J, the junction kept 6 bases outside the gene matches. This CDR3 has 14 residues. In DNA form, the CDR3 reads TGCGCCAGCAGCCAGGGACAGGGAGGTGAGACCCAGTACTTC. Translation gives CASSQGQGGETQYF.

The chain combines TRBV13 with TRBJ1-2; D not certain. This CDR3 is 14 amino acids long. CDR1 and CDR2 from the germline V gene are PRHDT and FYEKMQ (reference sequence). V gave up 4 bases and J gave up 4 bases, with 13 bases separating them. Written as DNA, the CDR3 is TGTGCCAGCAGCTACGCGGACTCCCCCTATGGCTACACCTTC. Encoded protein: CASSYADSPYGYTF.

Only a few counts were recorded for this clone. This chain links TRBV29-1 with TRBJ2-1; 8 nucleotides match TRBD2. The CDR3 is 13 residues long. The V and J ends lost 4 bases and 4 bases, in that order; junction bases with no gene match: 3. The germline V gene encodes CDR1 SQVTM and CDR2 ANQGSEA. The CDR3 coding sequence is TGCAGCGTTGTCCGCGGGGGGTACAATGAGCAGTTCTTC. The encoded protein is CSVVRGGYNEQFF.

The gene calls are TRBV5-4 and TRBJ2-2; no definite D call. V gave up 0 bases and J gave up 3 bases, with 12 bases separating them. CDR1 and CDR2 (germline): SGHNT, YYREEE (reference sequence). There are 16 residues in the CDR3. The chain's CDR3 is CASSLGLLRYTGELFF. The DNA of the CDR3 is TGTGCCAGCAGCTTGGGACTCCTACGTTACACCGGGGAGCTGTTTTTT.

This clone occurred once. The CDR3: CASSPSQNRATSPLHF. The DNA of the CDR3 is TGTGCCAGCAGTCCGAGTCAGAACAGGGCGACTTCACCCCTCCACTTT. The chain links TRBV27 to TRBJ1-6, with D possibly TRBD1 on 6 matching bases. The V end lost 5 bases, the J end lost 9 bases, and 20 bases lay between the germline ends. The CDR3 contains 16 residues. The germline V gene has CDR1 MNHEY and CDR2 SMNVEV (reference sequence).

The CDR3 spells CASREGTGGKDTQYF. The CDR3 DNA follows: TGTGCCAGCAGGGAAGGGACAGGGGGCAAGGATACGCAGTATTTT. The rearrangement uses TRBV5-4 and TRBJ2-3; 12 nucleotides line up with TRBD1. This CDR3 has 15 residues. Per the germline V gene, CDR1 is SGHNT and CDR2 is YYREEE (reference sequence). V lost 5 bases, J lost 6 bases, and 7 bases stayed unmatched.

The V and J genes are TRBV6-5 and TRBJ1-3; tentatively, D is TRBD1 (6 bases). This CDR3 comprises 14 residues. The V gene's germline CDR1 is MNHEY and CDR2 SVGAGI. Trimming pared 5 bases from V and 7 bases from J, leaving 15 bases between. The CDR3 reads CASSPQGQRNTIYF. For the CDR3, the DNA is TGTGCCAGCAGTCCGCAGGGGCAAAGGAACACCATATATTTT.